These T cell receptor beta chains were read from a single sample in a study of shared T cell receptors in the human thymus. TCRdb's table, derived via immunoSEQ multiplex PCR, lists solely in-frame clones and lacks some. The sample includes hundreds of thousands of clones, more than 75% of them seen just once. The same sample was also studied in work on human thymus T cells.

Sequencing input: thymocytes. The receptors here all came from a boy under three years old with a congenital heart defect. Each CDR3 is given with its conserved first and last residue. D genes are given only for firm matches. Some rows have no size entry. The others give once, few or many, or a class for an expanded clone.

J gene	D gene	clone size	V gene	CDR3 protein	CDR3 DNA
TRBJ1-1	NA	NA	TRBV5-4	CASSLSTRASNTEAFF	TGTGCCAGCAGCTTGAGTACCAGGGCATCGAACACTGAAGCTTTCTTT
TRBJ2-1	TRBD1	NA	TRBV9	CASSPTGGEQFF	TGTGCCAGCAGCCCAACAGGGGGTGAGCAGTTCTTC
TRBJ2-2	NA	NA	TRBV28	CASSYSTGELFF	TGTGCCAGCAGTTATAGCACCGGGGAGCTGTTTTTT
TRBJ2-2	TRBD2	NA	TRBV27	CASSQLGTSGRRTNTGELFF	TGTGCCAGCAGCCAATTAGGGACTAGCGGAAGGCGAACGAACACCGGGGAGCTGTTTTTT
TRBJ1-1	NA	few	TRBV19	CASKGGRDTEAFF	TGTGCCAGTAAGGGGGGGCGCGACACTGAAGCTTTCTTT
TRBJ2-1	TRBD2	NA	TRBV7-9	CASSLALAGEYNEQFF	TGTGCCAGCAGCTTAGCTTTGGCGGGGGAGTACAATGAGCAGTTCTTC
TRBJ2-5	TRBD2	NA	TRBV27	CASSLASGWQETQYF	TGTGCCAGCAGTTTAGCTAGCGGCTGGCAAGAGACCCAGTACTTC
TRBJ1-4	NA	NA	TRBV7-2	CASSLDQQDEKLFF	TGTGCCAGCAGCTTAGACCAACAGGATGAAAAACTGTTTTTT
TRBJ1-1	NA	NA	TRBV7-9	CASSSGGKTEAFF	TGTGCCAGCAGCTCGGGAGGGAAGACTGAAGCTTTCTTT
TRBJ2-2	TRBD2	NA	TRBV6-5	CASGREIGELFF	TGTGCCAGCGGGAGGGAGATCGGGGAGCTGTTTTTT
TRBJ2-1	NA	once	TRBV5-6	CASSLGWQVLMHEQFF	TGTGCCAGCAGCTTGGGGTGGCAGGTCCTTATGCATGAGCAGTTCTTC
TRBJ2-3	TRBD1	NA	TRBV4-1	CASSLRTGGRTDTQYF	TGCGCCAGCAGCCTCAGGACAGGGGGCCGGACAGATACGCAGTATTTT
TRBJ2-1	NA	NA	TRBV19	CASSPRLPRGNEQFF	TGTGCCAGTAGTCCCCGACTGCCAAGAGGCAATGAGCAGTTCTTC
TRBJ1-6	TRBD1	NA	TRBV4-3	CASSQETFLQGQGTVLHSPLHF	TGCGCCAGCAGCCAAGAAACGTTTCTCCAGGGACAGGGGACGGTCCTCCATTCACCCCTCCACTTT
TRBJ1-3	NA	NA	TRBV28	CASKGDTGNTIYF	TGTGCCAGCAAGGGGGACACTGGAAACACCATATATTTT
TRBJ2-2	TRBD1	NA	TRBV5-6	CASSCVGTDDSMPGELFF	TGTGCCAGCAGCTGTGTTGGGACAGACGATTCCATGCCCGGGGAGCTGTTTTTT
TRBJ2-5	TRBD2	NA	TRBV29-1	CSVDWLAGRGAETQYF	TGCAGCGTTGATTGGCTAGCGGGACGGGGGGCAGAGACCCAGTACTTC
TRBJ2-3	NA	NA	TRBV28	CASSTYPDTQYF	TGTGCCAGCAGTACCTATCCAGATACGCAGTATTTT
TRBJ2-3	TRBD1	NA	TRBV4-1	CASSQSNRGHPTDTQYF	TGCGCCAGCAGCCAATCGAACAGGGGCCATCCCACAGATACGCAGTATTTT
TRBJ2-3	TRBD2	NA	TRBV5-4	CASSEGTSSLGWTDTQYF	TGTGCCAGCAGCGAGGGGACTAGTTCATTGGGTTGGACAGATACGCAGTATTTT
TRBJ1-1	NA	NA	TRBV7-2	CASSSPGRLGTEAFF	TGTGCCAGCAGCTCCCCGGGGAGATTAGGCACTGAAGCTTTCTTT
TRBJ2-7	TRBD1	NA	TRBV6-6	CASKGAGNPYEQYF	TGTGCCAGCAAGGGGGCGGGCAACCCCTACGAGCAGTACTTC
TRBJ2-5	TRBD2	once	TRBV19	CASSARRSGIQETQYF	TGTGCCAGTAGTGCCCGTCGGAGCGGGATCCAAGAGACCCAGTACTTC
TRBJ2-7	NA	NA	TRBV5-1	CASSLATDSYEQYF	TGCGCCAGCAGCTTGGCCACGGACAGCTACGAGCAGTACTTC
TRBJ2-3	NA	NA	TRBV10-3	CAISDVLAATVNTQYF	TGTGCCATCAGTGATGTATTAGCGGCTACGGTAAATACGCAGTATTTT
TRBJ2-7	TRBD1	NA	TRBV19	CASPPPGTGGYEQYF	TGTGCCAGTCCCCCCCCCGGGACAGGGGGCTACGAGCAGTACTTC
TRBJ2-3	NA	NA	TRBV2	CASRPPGRGTSTDTQYF	TGTGCCAGCAGACCCCCAGGGCGGGGAACTAGCACAGATACGCAGTATTTT
TRBJ2-7	NA	NA	TRBV28	CASSSARGYEQYF	TGTGCCAGCAGTTCCGCCAGGGGTTACGAGCAGTACTTC
TRBJ2-3	TRBD2	once	TRBV28	CASRGLAGVTILSSTDTQYF	TGTGCCAGCAGGGGACTAGCGGGGGTTACCATCCTAAGTAGCACAGATACGCAGTATTTT
TRBJ2-2	TRBD2	few	TRBV14	CASSQDRLAVSRELFF	TGTGCCAGCAGCCAAGATCGGCTAGCGGTAAGCCGGGAGCTGTTTTTT
TRBJ1-2	NA	NA	TRBV6-6	CASSYFDRPYGYTF	TGTGCCAGCAGTTACTTCGACAGACCCTATGGCTACACCTTC
TRBJ2-2	TRBD2	few	TRBV6-5	CASSCIAGGGTRELFF	TGTGCCAGCAGTTGTATAGCGGGAGGGGGGACGAGGGAGCTGTTTTTT
TRBJ1-6	NA	NA	TRBV4-2	CASSQGLGSLSPLHF	TGTGCCAGCAGCCAAGGTCTAGGGAGTCTATCACCCCTCCACTTT
TRBJ1-4	NA	NA	TRBV4-3	CASSQDRRTVNEKLFF	TGCGCCAGCAGCCAAGATAGGAGGACAGTTAATGAAAAACTGTTTTTT
TRBJ2-7	NA	NA	TRBV14	CASSQDRGEQYF	TGTGCCAGCAGCCAAGACCGGGGGGAGCAGTACTTC
TRBJ1-2	NA	NA	TRBV7-2	CASSLTQQGLKRGYTF	TGTGCCAGCAGCTTAACGCAACAGGGCTTAAAGCGCGGCTACACCTTC
TRBJ1-2	NA	once	TRBV5-4	CASSQGAGEYGYTF	TGTGCCAGCAGCCAAGGAGCAGGGGAGTATGGCTACACCTTC
TRBJ2-7	TRBD1	NA	TRBV6-5	CASSYAVDRGEQYF	TGTGCCAGCAGTTACGCCGTGGACAGGGGCGAGCAGTACTTC
TRBJ2-1	TRBD1	NA	TRBV7-8	CASSFENPGQGWYEQFF	TGTGCCAGCAGCTTCGAGAACCCGGGACAGGGGTGGTATGAGCAGTTCTTC
TRBJ2-3	TRBD2	NA	TRBV29-1	CSVDSGGANSDTQYF	TGCAGCGTTGACAGCGGGGGGGCGAATTCTGATACGCAGTATTTT
TRBJ2-3	NA	once	TRBV30	CAWSSSEEGASTDTQYF	TGTGCCTGGAGTTCGTCGGAGGAGGGGGCTAGCACAGATACGCAGTATTTT
TRBJ2-5	NA	NA	TRBV2	CATKTPGQRRDETQYF	TGTGCCACCAAAACGCCCGGACAGCGACGGGATGAGACCCAGTACTTC
TRBJ2-2	TRBD2	NA	TRBV4-3	CASSQDRAGPGGELFF	TGCGCCAGCAGCCAAGATAGAGCGGGGCCGGGCGGGGAGCTGTTTTTT
TRBJ1-6	NA	NA	TRBV30	CAWSPQDNSPLHF	TGTGCCTGGAGCCCACAGGATAATTCACCCCTCCACTTT
TRBJ2-1	NA	NA	TRBV18	CASSPSLGNNEQFF	TGTGCCAGCTCACCGTCACTAGGGAACAATGAGCAGTTCTTC
TRBJ1-4	TRBD1	once	TRBV7-9	CASSILRGANEKLFF	TGTGCCAGCAGCATCCTCAGGGGGGCTAATGAAAAACTGTTTTTT
TRBJ1-4	TRBD1	NA	TRBV27	CASRGQGDEKLFF	TGTGCCAGCAGGGGACAGGGAGATGAAAAACTGTTTTTT
TRBJ1-3	TRBD1	NA	TRBV2	CASSEDRDEVGTGDSGNTIYF	TGTGCCAGCAGTGAAGATCGCGACGAAGTCGGGACAGGGGACTCTGGAAACACCATATATTTT
TRBJ2-7	TRBD2	NA	TRBV29-1	CSVRSNPGLGCYEQYF	TGCAGCGTAAGATCAAACCCGGGACTAGGCTGCTACGAGCAGTACTTC
TRBJ2-3	TRBD2	NA	TRBV11-2	CASSLRGGGGTQYF	TGTGCCAGCAGCTTGCGGGGCGGGGGTGGTACGCAGTATTTT
TRBJ1-1	TRBD1	NA	TRBV11-3	CASSPGQGLNTEAFF	TGTGCCAGCAGCCCGGGACAGGGCCTAAACACTGAAGCTTTCTTT
TRBJ1-2	TRBD1	NA	TRBV27	CASSPAGQGTRSYGYTF	TGTGCCAGCAGTCCTGCTGGACAGGGGACCCGCTCTTATGGCTACACCTTC
TRBJ2-7	NA	NA	TRBV27	CASKFTGLAYEQYF	TGTGCCAGCAAGTTTACAGGGTTGGCCTACGAGCAGTACTTC
TRBJ2-2	NA	NA	TRBV27	CASSSKSVIGELFF	TGTGCCAGCAGTTCAAAGAGCGTTATCGGGGAGCTGTTTTTT
TRBJ2-7	TRBD2	NA	TRBV9	CASSVAEGLAVYEQYF	TGTGCCAGCAGCGTAGCGGAGGGACTAGCGGTATACGAGCAGTACTTC
TRBJ2-7	NA	NA	TRBV11-3	CASSFGRGYYEQYF	TGTGCCAGCAGCTTCGGCAGGGGTTACTACGAGCAGTACTTC
TRBJ1-1	TRBD1	NA	TRBV29-1	CSVPWDSLNTEAFF	TGCAGCGTCCCCTGGGACAGTCTGAACACTGAAGCTTTCTTT
TRBJ2-3	TRBD2	NA	TRBV19	CASSWTSGGTDTQYF	TGTGCCAGTAGTTGGACTAGCGGGGGCACAGATACGCAGTATTTT
TRBJ1-1	TRBD1	NA	TRBV14	CASSQDRGIDEAFF	TGTGCCAGCAGCCAAGACAGGGGGATTGATGAAGCTTTCTTT